In this sample, the clone carrying this T cell receptor (beta chain) turned up once. Some clones are missing from TCRdb's copy, which holds only in-frame ones; the method was immunoSEQ multiplex PCR. Of roughly 100,000 clones listed, about 83% are singletons. The V gene lost 6 bases and the J gene lost 5 bases, with 13 bases spanning the gap. In germline, CDR1 is MNHEY, CDR2 SVGAGI. The CDR3 sequence is 13 residues long. The data derive from a study of radiotherapy plus CTLA-4 blockade in lung cancer. Sample: peripheral blood, taken from a patient treated with radiotherapy plus ipilimumab. The chain has TRBV6-5 and TRBJ1-2; TRBD1 might be the D (6 bases). This clonotype was obtained from a human donor with non-small cell lung cancer that progressed on radiotherapy plus ipilimumab. Some clones in this sample may be carry-over from other donors' samples. CDR3 sequence: CASSDDRMYGYTF. The DNA for the CDR3 is TGTGCCAGCAGCGATGACAGGATGTATGGCTACACCTTC.